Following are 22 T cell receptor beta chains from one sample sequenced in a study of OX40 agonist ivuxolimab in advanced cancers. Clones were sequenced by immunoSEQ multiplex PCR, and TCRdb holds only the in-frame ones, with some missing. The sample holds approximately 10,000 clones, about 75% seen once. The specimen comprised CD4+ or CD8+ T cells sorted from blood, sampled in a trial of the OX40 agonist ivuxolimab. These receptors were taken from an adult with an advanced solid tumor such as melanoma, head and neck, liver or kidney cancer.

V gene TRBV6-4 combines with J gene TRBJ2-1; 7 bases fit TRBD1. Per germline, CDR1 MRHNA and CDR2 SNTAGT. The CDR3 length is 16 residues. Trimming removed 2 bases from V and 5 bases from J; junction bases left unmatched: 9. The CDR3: CASSDLDRARDNEQFF. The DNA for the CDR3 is TGTGCCAGCAGTGACCTCGACAGGGCTCGGGACAATGAGCAGTTCTTC.

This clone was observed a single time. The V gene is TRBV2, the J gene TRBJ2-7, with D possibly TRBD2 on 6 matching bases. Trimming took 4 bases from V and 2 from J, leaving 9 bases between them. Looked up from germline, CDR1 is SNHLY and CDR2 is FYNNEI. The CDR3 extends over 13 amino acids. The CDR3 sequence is CASSVGGTYEQYF. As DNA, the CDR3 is TGTGCCAGCAGTGTCGGGGGTACCTACGAGCAGTACTTC.

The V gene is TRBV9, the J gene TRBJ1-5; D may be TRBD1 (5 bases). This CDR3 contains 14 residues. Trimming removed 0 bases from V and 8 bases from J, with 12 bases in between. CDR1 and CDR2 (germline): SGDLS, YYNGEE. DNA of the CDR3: TGTGCCAGCAGCGTAGCTGAGGGGTTGGAGCCCCAGCATTTT. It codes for CASSVAEGLEPQHF.

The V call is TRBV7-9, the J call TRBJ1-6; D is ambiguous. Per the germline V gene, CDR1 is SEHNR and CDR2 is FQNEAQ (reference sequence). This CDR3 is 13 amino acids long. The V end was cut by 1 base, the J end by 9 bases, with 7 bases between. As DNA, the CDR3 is TGTGCCAGCAGCTTAGGAGACCTTTCACCCCTCCACTTT. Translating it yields CASSLGDLSPLHF.

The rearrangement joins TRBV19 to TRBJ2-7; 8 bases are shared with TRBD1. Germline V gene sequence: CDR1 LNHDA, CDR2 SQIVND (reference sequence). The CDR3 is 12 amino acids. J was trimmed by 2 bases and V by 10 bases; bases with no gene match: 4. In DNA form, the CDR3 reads TGTGCCACCCCGGACAGGGCCTACGAGCAGTACGTC. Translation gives CATPDRAYEQYV.

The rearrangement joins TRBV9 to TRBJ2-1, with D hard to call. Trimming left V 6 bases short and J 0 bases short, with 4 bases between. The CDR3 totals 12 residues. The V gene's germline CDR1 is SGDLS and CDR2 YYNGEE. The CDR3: CASTSSYNEQFF. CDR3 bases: TGTGCCAGCACAAGCTCCTACAATGAGCAGTTCTTC.

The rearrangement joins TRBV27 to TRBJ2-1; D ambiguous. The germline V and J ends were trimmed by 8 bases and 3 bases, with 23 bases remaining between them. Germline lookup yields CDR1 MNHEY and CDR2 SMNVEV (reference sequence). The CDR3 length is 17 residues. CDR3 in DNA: TGTGCCAGCTCCACGGAGAGGACCCTCTATCTCTACAATGAGCAGTTCTTC. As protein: CASSTERTLYLYNEQFF.

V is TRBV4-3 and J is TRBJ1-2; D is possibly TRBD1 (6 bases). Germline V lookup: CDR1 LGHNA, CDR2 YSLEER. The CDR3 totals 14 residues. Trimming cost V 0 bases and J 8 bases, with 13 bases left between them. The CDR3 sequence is CASSQDRTDEGYTF. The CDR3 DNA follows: TGCGCCAGCAGCCAAGATCGGACAGACGAAGGCTACACCTTC.

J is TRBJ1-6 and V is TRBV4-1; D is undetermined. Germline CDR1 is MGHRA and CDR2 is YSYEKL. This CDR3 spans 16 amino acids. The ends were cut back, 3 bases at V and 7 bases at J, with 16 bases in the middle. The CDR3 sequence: CASSHDTRRTNSPLHF. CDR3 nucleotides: TGCGCCAGCAGCCACGACACCCGCCGGACCAATTCACCCCTCCACTTT.

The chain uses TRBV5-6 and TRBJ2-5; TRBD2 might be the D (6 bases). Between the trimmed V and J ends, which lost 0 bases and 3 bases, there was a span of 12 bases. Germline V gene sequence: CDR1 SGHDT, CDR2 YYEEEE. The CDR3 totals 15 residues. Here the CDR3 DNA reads TGTGCCAGCAGCTTGGCGGGGGTCAGGAAAGAGACCCAGTACTTC. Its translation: CASSLAGVRKETQYF.

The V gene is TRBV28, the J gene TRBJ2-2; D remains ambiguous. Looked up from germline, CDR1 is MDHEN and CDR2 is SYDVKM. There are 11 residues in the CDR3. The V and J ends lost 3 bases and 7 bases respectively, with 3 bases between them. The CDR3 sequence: CASSFDGELFF. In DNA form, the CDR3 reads TGTGCCAGCAGTTTTGACGGGGAGCTGTTTTTT. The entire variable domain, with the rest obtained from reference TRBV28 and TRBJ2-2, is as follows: DVKVTQSSRYLVKRTGEKVFLECVQDMDHENMFWYRQDPGLGLRLIYFSYDVKMKEKGDIPEGYSVSREKKERFSLILESASTNQTSMYLCASSFDGELFFGEGSRLTVL.

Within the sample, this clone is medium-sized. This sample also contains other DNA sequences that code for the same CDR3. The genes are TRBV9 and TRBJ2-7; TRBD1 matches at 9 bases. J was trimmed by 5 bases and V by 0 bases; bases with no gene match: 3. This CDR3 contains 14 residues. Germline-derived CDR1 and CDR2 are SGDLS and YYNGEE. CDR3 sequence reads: CASSVGTGANEQYF. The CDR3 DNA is TGTGCCAGCAGCGTAGGGACAGGGGCCAACGAGCAGTACTTC.

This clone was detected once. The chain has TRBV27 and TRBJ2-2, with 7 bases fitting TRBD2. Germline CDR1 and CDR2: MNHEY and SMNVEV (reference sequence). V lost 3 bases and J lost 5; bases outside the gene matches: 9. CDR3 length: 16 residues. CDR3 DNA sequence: TGTGCCAGCAGTTTGTCGCCTAGCGGTTCGACCGGGGAGCTGTTTTTT. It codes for CASSLSPSGSTGELFF.

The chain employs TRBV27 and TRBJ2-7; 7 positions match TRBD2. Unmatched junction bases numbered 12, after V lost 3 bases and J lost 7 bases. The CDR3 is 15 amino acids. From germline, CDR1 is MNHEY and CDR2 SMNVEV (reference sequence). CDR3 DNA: TGTGCCAGCAGTTTTTCTCTGGGCGGGAGTAGGGAGCAGTACTTC. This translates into CASSFSLGGSREQYF.

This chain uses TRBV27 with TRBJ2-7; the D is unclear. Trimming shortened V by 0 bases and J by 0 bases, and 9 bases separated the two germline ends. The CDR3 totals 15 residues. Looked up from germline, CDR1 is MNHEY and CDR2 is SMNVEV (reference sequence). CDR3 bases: TGTGCCAGCAGTTTATCCACAGCGAGCTCCTACGAGCAGTACTTC. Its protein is CASSLSTASSYEQYF.

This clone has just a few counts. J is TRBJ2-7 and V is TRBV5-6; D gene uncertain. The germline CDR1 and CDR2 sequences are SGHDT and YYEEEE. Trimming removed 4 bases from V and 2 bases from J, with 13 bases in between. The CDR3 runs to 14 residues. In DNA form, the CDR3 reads TGTGCCAGCAGCACCCTCATCGCACCCTACGAGCAGTACGTC. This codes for CASSTLIAPYEQYV.

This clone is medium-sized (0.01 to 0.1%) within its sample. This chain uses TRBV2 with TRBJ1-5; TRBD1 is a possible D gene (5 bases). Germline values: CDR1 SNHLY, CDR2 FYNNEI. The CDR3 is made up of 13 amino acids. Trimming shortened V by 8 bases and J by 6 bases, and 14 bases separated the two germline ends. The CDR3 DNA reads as TGTGCCAGCTCGGACGGAGGGGTTCAGCCCCAGCATTTT. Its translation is CASSDGGVQPQHF.

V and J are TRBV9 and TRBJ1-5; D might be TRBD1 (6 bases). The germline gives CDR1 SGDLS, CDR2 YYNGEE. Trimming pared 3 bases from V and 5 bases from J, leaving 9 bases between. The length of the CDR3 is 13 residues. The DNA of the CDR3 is TGTGCCAGCAGCGGATACAGGGATCAGCCCCAGCATTTT. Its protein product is CASSGYRDQPQHF.

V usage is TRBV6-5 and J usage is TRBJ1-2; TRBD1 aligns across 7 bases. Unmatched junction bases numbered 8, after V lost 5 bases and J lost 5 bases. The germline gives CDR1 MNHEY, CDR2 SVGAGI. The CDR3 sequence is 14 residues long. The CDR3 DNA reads TGTGCCAGCAGTGAGGGGGACAGTTATTATGGCTACACCTTC. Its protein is CASSEGDSYYGYTF.

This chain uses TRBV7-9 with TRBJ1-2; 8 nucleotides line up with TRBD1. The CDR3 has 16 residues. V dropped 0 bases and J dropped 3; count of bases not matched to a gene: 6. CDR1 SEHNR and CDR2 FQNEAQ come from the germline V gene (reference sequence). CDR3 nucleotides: TGTGCCAGCAGCTTAGCGGGGCAGGGGGCCTACTATGGCTACACCTTC. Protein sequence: CASSLAGQGAYYGYTF.

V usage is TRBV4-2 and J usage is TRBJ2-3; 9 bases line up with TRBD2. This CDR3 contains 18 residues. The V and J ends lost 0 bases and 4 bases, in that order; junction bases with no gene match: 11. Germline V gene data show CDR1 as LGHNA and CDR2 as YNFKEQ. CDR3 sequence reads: CASSQDGSGRIIPDTQYF. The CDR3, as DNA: TGTGCCAGCAGCCAAGACGGTAGCGGGAGAATTATTCCAGATACGCAGTATTTT.

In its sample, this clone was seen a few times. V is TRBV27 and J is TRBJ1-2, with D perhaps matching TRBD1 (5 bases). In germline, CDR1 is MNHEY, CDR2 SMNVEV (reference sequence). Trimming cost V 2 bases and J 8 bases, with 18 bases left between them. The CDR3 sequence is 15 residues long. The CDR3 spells CASSLVFRDSKGYTF. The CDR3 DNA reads TGTGCCAGCAGTTTAGTCTTTCGTGACAGTAAAGGCTACACCTTC.